There are a few counts of the clone carrying this T cell receptor (beta chain). A single record per CDR3 protein comes from TCRdb applying MiXCR to the 5' RACE reads. Counted here are just under 600,000 distinct CDR3 sequences, about 14% occurring once; the ten biggest clones make up about 14%. The CDR3 runs to 14 residues. Germline V gene data show CDR1 as SQVTM and CDR2 as ANQGSEA. The trim removed 4 bases at V and 8 bases at J, leaving 8 bases unmatched. The data belong to a study of T cells after yellow fever vaccination. The chain couples TRBV29-1 to TRBJ1-6, with 7 positions matching TRBD1. The input for sequencing was PBMCs, taken on the day of the yellow fever booster vaccination. The clonotype was recovered from a man aged 25-40 years who received the YFV17D yellow fever vaccine. The CDR3 DNA sequence: TGCAGCGTTGGAGGGGGCGCGGAGGATTCACCCCTCCACTTT. This encodes CSVGGGAEDSPLHF.